The clone carrying this T cell receptor beta chain was seen more than once but under ten times. Other DNA sequences in this sample translate to the same CDR3. The sample originates from a study of shared clonotypes between healthy human individuals. The data were produced by immunoSEQ multiplex PCR, yet TCRdb's version contains in-frame clones alone and is incomplete. The sample holds about 2.4 million clones, approximately 92% seen once. This CDR3 spans 15 amino acids. Losses at the gene ends were 2 bases for V and 7 bases for J; bases not matched to a gene: 6. The germline CDR1 and CDR2 sequences are SGHKS and YYEKEE (reference sequence).

Sequenced material: naive CD4+ T cells sorted from blood. Subset of the sample: CD45RA+ positively selected. The V call is TRBV5-5, the J call TRBJ1-6; TRBD1 matches 7 bases. The TCR originated in a man aged 18 to 35 in good health. CDR3 region: CASSFGTGDNSPLHF. The CDR3 region has the DNA TGTGCCAGCAGCTTTGGAACAGGGGACAATTCACCCCTCCACTTT.